This T cell receptor (beta chain) was identified during a study of T cell responses to AZD1222 COVID-19 vaccine. Study-wide results and caveats: Clonal diversity was possibly underestimated; the donors were predominantly white British and more often female. Regions 160-218 and 743-854 held dominance among vaccine-associated CD4 TCRs, which spanned spike. Nearly half of spike-specific TCRs reportedly target variant regions that are unmutated in the B.1.351 and B.1.1.7 variants.

This CDR3 is 15 amino acids long. Germline trimming cut 0 bases from V and 7 bases from J; bases unmatched to any gene: 8. Germline V gene lookup returns CDR1 SEHNR and CDR2 FQNEAQ (reference sequence). Profiled with immunoSEQ multiplex PCR; TCRdb holds only in-frame clones, not every one. The table includes 150,000 to 200,000 clones, about 86% detected once. A word on this clone: Its antigen remains unidentified.

The material was peripheral blood, obtained 28 days after the second AZD1222 dose. The clonotype was recovered from an adult who received the AZD1222 COVID-19 vaccine. The chain joins TRBV7-9 to TRBJ2-5; 7 positions agree with TRBD1. CDR3 nucleotides: TGTGCCAGCAGCTTAGCGTCTTCGGCAGGGGGGACCCAGTACTTC. Residues: CASSLASSAGGTQYF. The full variable domain, with the rest looked up from reference TRBV7-9 and TRBJ2-5, is DTGVSQNPRHKITKRGQNVTFRCDPISEHNRLYWYRQTLGQGPEFLTYFQNEAQLEKSRLLSDRFSAERPKGSFSTLEIQRTEQGDSAMYLCASSLASSAGGTQYFGPGTRLLVL.